The 9 T cell receptor beta chains reported below all come from one sample, sequenced in a study of beta chain features in type 1 diabetes. Points from the study as a whole: Among all four CD4+ subsets, Type 1 diabetes patients had TCRB CDR3s that were moderately but significantly shorter.

No cognate antigen is known for these TCRs. The authors reverse transcribed all of the isolated RNA, so sequencing captured expressed TCRB transcripts. Sequencing used immunoSEQ multiplex PCR; TCRdb keeps in-frame clones, though not all of them. The table records over 650,000 clones, 11% to 15% of them present only once. What was sequenced was naive CD4+ T cells from blood. The origin of the receptors is a man aged 18 to 29 with type 1 diabetes.

This clone was seen a handful of times. This chain joins TRBV10-3 and TRBJ2-2, with 8 bases matching TRBD2. The V gene end was trimmed by 3 bases and the J gene end by 3 bases; junction bases not matched to a gene: 6. The CDR3 is 16 residues long. The germline V gene has CDR1 ENHRY and CDR2 SYGVKD. The CDR3 region is CAISESSGSYTGELFF. Here the CDR3 DNA reads TGTGCCATCAGTGAATCGAGCGGGAGTTACACCGGGGAGCTGTTTTTT.

This clone was detected a few times. The chain carries TRBV10-3 and TRBJ2-1; 9 bases are a match to TRBD2. Germline CDR1 ENHRY, CDR2 SYGVKD. The V and J ends lost 6 bases and 2 bases, in that order; junction bases with no gene match: 5. CDR3 size: 15 residues. CDR3 loop: CAIRELAGTYNEQFF. The CDR3 coding sequence is TGTGCCATCAGGGAGCTAGCGGGGACCTACAATGAGCAGTTCTTC.

Concerning this clone itself: The junction shows a germline mismatch at one end, possibly a read error. This rearrangement joins TRBV7-7 to TRBJ2-2; 10 nucleotides match TRBD2. Germline V CDR1 and CDR2: SSHAT, FNYEAQ (reference sequence). The CDR3 sequence is 18 residues long. The CDR3 protein is CASSSTDLAGGLTGELFF. In nucleotides, the CDR3 is TGTGCTAGCAGCTCAACAGACTTAGCGGGAGGCCTTACCGGGGAGCTGTTTTTT.

This clone appeared a few times. V usage is TRBV28 and J usage is TRBJ1-2; 8 bases fit TRBD1. CDR1 is MDHEN, CDR2 SYDVKM, per germline. Trimming took 3 bases from V and 8 from J; bases not matched to a gene: 14. The length of the CDR3 is 16 residues. For the CDR3, the DNA is TGTGCCAGCAGTTTGGGGACAGGACAATTCTATGGAGGCTACACCTTC. Translation gives CASSLGTGQFYGGYTF.

A few counts support this clone. This chain connects TRBV29-1 to TRBJ2-5, with 8 bases matching TRBD1. The germline V gene has CDR1 SQVTM and CDR2 ANQGSEA. The junction had 3 bases not matched to a gene; V was cut back by 5 bases and J by 4 bases. The length of the CDR3 is 12 residues. The CDR3 region is CSVPDRGETQYF. CDR3 in DNA: TGCAGCGTTCCCGACAGGGGAGAGACCCAGTACTTC.

V usage is TRBV29-1 and J usage is TRBJ2-5; 9 nucleotides match TRBD2. The germline V gene encodes CDR1 SQVTM and CDR2 ANQGSEA. The CDR3 has 14 residues. J lost 2 bases, V lost 1 base, and 2 bases had no gene match. The CDR3 DNA follows: TGCAGCGTTGAAGGCGGGGGGGTACAAGAGACCCAGTACTTC. Translated, it gives CSVEGGGVQETQYF.

The chain is built from TRBV7-8 and TRBJ2-1, with D maybe TRBD2 (5 bases). This CDR3 region has 15 residues. Trimming pared 4 bases from V and 8 bases from J, leaving 18 bases between. CDR1 SGHVS and CDR2 FQNEAQ come from the germline V gene. CDR3 protein: CASSSSRLPGDEQFF. The CDR3 bases are TGTGCCAGCAGCTCTAGCAGGCTACCGGGCGATGAGCAGTTCTTC.

In its sample, this clone was seen a few times. The chain is built from TRBV10-3 and TRBJ2-3, with TRBD1 identical over 9 bases. V dropped 6 bases and J dropped 2; count of bases not matched to a gene: 9. Germline CDR1 and CDR2: ENHRY and SYGVKD. The CDR3 covers 16 residues. As DNA, the CDR3 is TGTGCCATCAGAACCCCGGGACAGGGACACACAGATACGCAGTATTTT. Protein product: CAIRTPGQGHTDTQYF.

V is TRBV6-5 and J is TRBJ1-3; D gene uncertain. The ends were cut back, 0 bases at V and 7 bases at J, with 10 bases in the middle. The CDR3 contains 14 residues. Per germline, CDR1 MNHEY and CDR2 SVGAGI. CDR3 DNA: TGTGCCAGCAGTTACTCGTTCCGTGGGAACACCATATATTTT. Residues: CASSYSFRGNTIYF.